A single sample is the source of the 27 T cell receptor beta chains below, sequenced in a study of cytomegalovirus exposure and HLA in healthy donors. The PCR had 60 Vbeta and 13 Jbeta primers. Libraries were prepared by immunoSEQ multiplex PCR; TCRdb keeps only in-frame clonotypes and omits some of them. The table shows 280,000 or so clones, with about 87% occurring only once. Sequencing was performed on PBMCs. These receptors were collected from a woman younger than 30 in good health and CMV-seronegative.

This clone occurred once. V gene TRBV9 combines with J gene TRBJ1-2; 8 nucleotides match TRBD1. CDR1 SGDLS and CDR2 YYNGEE come from the germline V gene. Germline trimming cut 3 bases from V and 3 bases from J; bases unmatched to any gene: 7. CDR3 length: 15 amino acids. The CDR3 DNA follows: TGTGCCAGCAGCGCCATACACAGGGGGGACTATGGCTACACCTTC. Translation gives CASSAIHRGDYGYTF.

This clone was recorded once. V is TRBV2 and J is TRBJ1-1, with a tentative D call TRBD1 (5 bases). Germline V lookup: CDR1 SNHLY, CDR2 FYNNEI. The CDR3 loop spans 12 amino acids. With 8 bases removed from V and 5 bases from J, the gap between germline ends came to 12 bases. In DNA, the CDR3 is TGTGCCAGCGATTGGGGGGGTACTGAAGCTTTCTTT. Its protein product is CASDWGGTEAFF.

The V and J genes are TRBV11-2 and TRBJ2-7; D unclear. The CDR3 spans 12 residues. The ends were cut back, 1 base at V and 5 bases at J, with 6 bases in the middle. The germline gives CDR1 SGHAT, CDR2 FQNNGV. The CDR3 here is CASSLGQNEQYF. For the CDR3, the DNA is TGTGCCAGCAGCTTAGGACAAAACGAGCAGTACTTC.

The sample holds a few counts of this clone. This chain connects TRBV2 to TRBJ1-6, with a possible D match to TRBD1 (6 bases). The CDR3 is 14 amino acids. CDR1 is SNHLY, CDR2 FYNNEI, per germline. V was trimmed by 6 bases and J by 9 bases, leaving 15 bases between them. The CDR3 spells CASSGDRLPSPLHF. The CDR3 DNA is TGTGCCAGCAGCGGTGACAGGCTCCCTTCACCCCTCCACTTT.

In DNA, the CDR3 is TGTGCCAGCAGTTTCGGAGCGTCCCTCAATGAGCAGTTCTTC. It codes for CASSFGASLNEQFF. This chain connects TRBV27 to TRBJ2-1; D ambiguous. The V gene's germline CDR1 is MNHEY and CDR2 SMNVEV (reference sequence). Trimming took 3 bases from V and 6 from J, leaving 12 bases between them. The CDR3 consists of 14 residues.

This sequence joins TRBV10-3 and TRBJ2-3; TRBD2 matches at 7 bases. This CDR3 is built from 20 residues. From germline, CDR1 is ENHRY and CDR2 SYGVKD. With V trimmed by 0 bases and J by 2 bases, 17 bases remained unmatched. The DNA for the CDR3 is TGTGCCATCAGTGAGTCGCGCTCGGGACTAATCATCCCCCACACAGATACGCAGTATTTT. Translating gives CAISESRSGLIIPHTDTQYF.

The CDR3 sequence is CASSTSSPGQGEKLFF. The CDR3 coding sequence is TGTGCCAGCAGCACCTCCTCCCCGGGACAGGGGGAAAAACTGTTTTTT. The V and J genes are TRBV9 and TRBJ1-4, with 10 positions matching TRBD1. The CDR3 is made up of 16 amino acids. J gave up 8 bases and V 4 bases, and 11 bases lay outside the gene matches. Germline-derived CDR1 and CDR2 are SGDLS and YYNGEE.

This rearrangement joins TRBV5-4 to TRBJ2-1; D may be TRBD2 (5 bases). Germline V gene lookup returns CDR1 SGHNT and CDR2 YYREEE (reference sequence). CDR3 length equals 16 residues. Trimming cost V 0 bases and J 0 bases, with 10 bases left between them. This CDR3 is CASSLVSVHSYNEQFF. In nucleotides, the CDR3 is TGTGCCAGCAGCTTGGTTAGCGTACACTCCTACAATGAGCAGTTCTTC.

The chain employs TRBV5-6 and TRBJ1-6, with D possibly being TRBD1 (6 bases). CDR1 and CDR2 (germline): SGHDT, YYEEEE. V shed 0 bases and J shed 16 bases, with 11 bases lying between them. The CDR3 extends over 12 amino acids. The CDR3 region is CASSLVGTMLHF. The CDR3 DNA reads as TGTGCCAGCAGCTTGGTTGGGACAATGCTCCACTTT.

This rearrangement joins TRBV7-2 to TRBJ1-1; D is undetermined. Trimming removed 1 base at V and 8 bases at J, with 14 bases between. Germline V gene data show CDR1 as SGHTA and CDR2 as FQGNSA. The CDR3 length is 14 residues. CDR3 amino acids: CASSLVVNRGEAFF. The CDR3 DNA reads as TGTGCCAGCAGCTTAGTGGTTAACAGAGGGGAAGCTTTCTTT.

About this clone itself: A read error may produce the germline difference seen at one junction end. The rearrangement links TRBV13 to TRBJ1-2, with 8 bases identical to TRBD1. CDR3 length: 14 residues. The V gene's germline CDR1 is PRHDT and CDR2 FYEKMQ (reference sequence). CDR3 coding DNA: TGTGCCAGCAGTTTAGGGGACAGGAGGTATGGCTACACCTTC. Translating gives CASSLGDRRYGYTF.

This chain's CDR3 is CASSLDRQGNQPQHF. The CDR3 DNA is TGTGCCAGCAGCTTAGACAGACAGGGTAATCAGCCCCAGCATTTT. The V gene is TRBV11-2, the J gene TRBJ1-5, with 7 bases identical to TRBD1. Germline V CDR1 and CDR2: SGHAT, FQNNGV. V gave up 0 bases and J gave up 4 bases; unmatched junction bases: 3. This CDR3 contains 15 residues.

V is TRBV10-3 and J is TRBJ1-2; TRBD1 matches 10 bases. Trimming removed 6 bases from V and 3 bases from J; junction bases left unmatched: 7. Germline lookup yields CDR1 ENHRY and CDR2 SYGVKD. The CDR3 length is 15 residues. The CDR3 DNA is TGTGCCATCAGGGTTGACAGGGGGCGCGACTATGGCTACACCTTC. Amino acid sequence: CAIRVDRGRDYGYTF.

The gene calls are TRBV9 and TRBJ2-7; D is uncertain. The CDR3 loop spans 13 amino acids. V was pared by 0 bases and J by 5 bases, with 9 bases between. From germline, CDR1 is SGDLS and CDR2 YYNGEE. CDR3 residues: CASSVVSRNEQYF. CDR3 DNA: TGTGCCAGCAGCGTAGTTTCCAGAAACGAGCAGTACTTC.

This clone was seen once. The chain has TRBV5-1 and TRBJ2-5; D perhaps matches TRBD2 (5 bases). Trimming stripped 10 bases from V and 3 bases from J, with 19 bases between. The CDR3 runs to 14 residues. Germline CDR1 SGHRS, CDR2 YFSETQ. This chain's CDR3 is CASRALLGEETQYF. In DNA, the CDR3 is TGCGCCTCCCGGGCGCTCCTGGGAGAAGAGACCCAGTACTTC.

V gene TRBV6-5 combines with J gene TRBJ1-1; possibly TRBD1 for D (6 bases). The CDR3 has 15 amino acids. V was pared by 0 bases and J by 2 bases, with 10 bases between. In germline, CDR1 is MNHEY, CDR2 SVGAGI. CDR3 DNA sequence: TGTGCCAGCAGTTACTCGGGCAGGGGAAACACTGAAGCTTTCTTT. Its translation: CASSYSGRGNTEAFF.

The CDR3 loop is CASSPRQTQETQYF. CDR3 sequence (DNA): TGCGCCAGCAGCCCCCGACAGACCCAAGAGACCCAGTACTTC. The J gene is TRBJ2-5, the V gene TRBV5-1, with a weak D call TRBD1 (5 bases). V shed 4 bases and J shed 1 base, with 11 bases lying between them. The CDR3 length is 14 residues. Germline V lookup: CDR1 SGHRS, CDR2 YFSETQ.

The chain is built from TRBV6-5 and TRBJ2-5, with 10 bases matching TRBD1. Per the germline V gene, CDR1 is MNHEY and CDR2 is SVGAGI. The CDR3 spans 13 residues. The trim removed 5 bases at V and 3 bases at J, leaving 0 bases unmatched. The CDR3 here is CASSGTGEETQYF. CDR3 DNA: TGTGCCAGCAGTGGGACAGGGGAAGAGACCCAGTACTTC.

This clone was found a few times. A junction boundary mismatches the germline segment, possibly from a read error. The rearrangement links TRBV6-5 to TRBJ1-2, with 12 bases lining up with TRBD1. Germline V gives CDR1 MNHEY, CDR2 SVGAGI. CDR3 length: 13 residues. The CDR3 spells CASGTGGDYGYTF. CDR3 sequence (DNA): TGCGCCAGCGGGACAGGGGGCGACTATGGCTACACCTTC.

The chain carries TRBV4-2 and TRBJ2-7; D not certain. The CDR3 sequence is 12 residues long. V lost 1 base and J 7 bases, leaving 8 bases between the germline ends. Germline V gene lookup returns CDR1 LGHNA and CDR2 YNFKEQ. This CDR3 is CASSQVSEEQYF. Here the CDR3 DNA reads TGTGCCAGCAGCCAAGTTTCTGAGGAGCAGTACTTC.

The chain combines TRBV21-1 with TRBJ2-2; the tabulated D call, TRBD1, remains unverified against the DNA. TRBV21-1 is given as a pseudogene. This CDR3 has 17 residues. The CDR3 nucleotides read TGTGCCAGCAGCAAAGAGACAGGGAAGGCCTCGGCCGGGGAGCTGTTTTTT. Translating it yields CASSKETGKASAGELFF.

The chain carries TRBV11-3 and TRBJ2-3; no clear D. The CDR3 consists of 15 residues. Trimming pared 0 bases from V and 6 bases from J, leaving 13 bases between. Germline values: CDR1 SGHNT, CDR2 YENEEA. The CDR3 DNA follows: TGTGCCAGCAGCTTAGAAGGTCATAAGGAGGATACGCAGTATTTT. Its protein product is CASSLEGHKEDTQYF.

In regard to this clone: One junction end disagrees with the germline gene, perhaps due to a read error. J is TRBJ1-3 and V is TRBV7-7; D is possibly TRBD1 (6 bases). The V gene's germline CDR1 is SSHAT and CDR2 FNYEAQ (reference sequence). The CDR3 extends over 15 amino acids. DNA for the CDR3: TGTGCTAGCAGCCCGGGGGGGGCCTCTGGAAACACCATATATTTT. Amino acids: CASSPGGASGNTIYF.

This clone was picked up a small number of times. The CDR3 sequence: CASSLGHGTYEQYF. CDR3 sequence (DNA): TGTGCCAGCAGCCTGGGACACGGAACCTACGAGCAGTACTTC. V and J are TRBV11-2 and TRBJ2-7; D is perhaps TRBD1 (6 bases). There are 14 residues in the CDR3. Trimming cost V 5 bases and J 2 bases, with 13 bases left between them. Per the germline V gene, CDR1 is SGHAT and CDR2 is FQNNGV.

The chain has TRBV5-6 and TRBJ1-2, with D unresolved. Trimming removed 4 bases from V and 6 bases from J, with 13 bases in between. Germline CDR1 is SGHDT and CDR2 is YYEEEE. The CDR3 has 13 residues. As DNA, the CDR3 is TGTGCCAGCAGCCCGGGGTCCATAGATGGCTACACCTTC. Its translation is CASSPGSIDGYTF.

This sequence joins TRBV2 and TRBJ2-7; a weak D match, TRBD1 (5 bases). CDR1 and CDR2 (germline): SNHLY, FYNNEI. Between the trimmed V and J ends, which lost 0 bases and 3 bases, there was a span of 18 bases. This CDR3 is 17 amino acids long. This CDR3 is CASSEALLGAGHYEQYF. CDR3 nucleotides: TGTGCCAGCAGTGAAGCGCTTCTTGGGGCAGGGCACTACGAGCAGTACTTC.

The chain couples TRBV6-1 to TRBJ2-1; 8 bases match TRBD2. With 4 bases clipped from V and 5 bases from J, the junction kept 10 bases outside the gene matches. Germline V CDR1 and CDR2: MNHNS, SASEGT. CDR3 length: 16 amino acids. The CDR3 is CASSVMGLVANNEQFF. The CDR3 bases are TGTGCCAGCAGTGTCATGGGACTAGTTGCTAACAATGAGCAGTTCTTC.